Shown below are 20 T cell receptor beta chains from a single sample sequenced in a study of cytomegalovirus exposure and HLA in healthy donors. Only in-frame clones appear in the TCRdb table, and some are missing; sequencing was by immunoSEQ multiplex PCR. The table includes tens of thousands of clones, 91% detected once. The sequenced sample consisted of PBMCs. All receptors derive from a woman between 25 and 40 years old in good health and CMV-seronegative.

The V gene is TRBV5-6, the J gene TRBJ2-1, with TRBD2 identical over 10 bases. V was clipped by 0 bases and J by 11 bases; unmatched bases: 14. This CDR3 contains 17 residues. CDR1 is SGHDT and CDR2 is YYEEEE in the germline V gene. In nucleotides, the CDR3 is TGTGCCAGCAGCTTGGGGACTAGCGGAGCCTCGGGGGCTAAGCAGTTCTTC. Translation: CASSLGTSGASGAKQFF.

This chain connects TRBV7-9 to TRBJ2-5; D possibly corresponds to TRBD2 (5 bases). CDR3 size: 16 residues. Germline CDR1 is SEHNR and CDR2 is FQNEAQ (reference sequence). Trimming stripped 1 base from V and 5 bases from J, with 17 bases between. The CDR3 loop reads CASSLGTGLAWETQYF. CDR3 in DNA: TGTGCCAGCAGCTTAGGGACTGGCCTGGCGTGGGAGACCCAGTACTTC.

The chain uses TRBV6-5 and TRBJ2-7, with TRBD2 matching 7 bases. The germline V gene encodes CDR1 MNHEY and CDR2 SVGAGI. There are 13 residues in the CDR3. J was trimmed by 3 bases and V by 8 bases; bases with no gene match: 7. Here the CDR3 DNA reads TGTGCCAGCCGACGCGGGAGATTCTACGAGCAGTACTTC. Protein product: CASRRGRFYEQYF.

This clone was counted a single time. CDR3: CASSAGQYNEQFF. CDR3 nucleotide sequence: TGTGCCAGCAGCGCCGGACAGTACAATGAGCAGTTCTTC. The V call is TRBV9, the J call TRBJ2-1; weak D call: TRBD1 (6 bases). Germline CDR1 reads SGDLS; CDR2 reads YYNGEE. Trimming took off 3 bases at V and 4 bases at J, with 8 bases between the two ends. This CDR3 contains 13 residues.

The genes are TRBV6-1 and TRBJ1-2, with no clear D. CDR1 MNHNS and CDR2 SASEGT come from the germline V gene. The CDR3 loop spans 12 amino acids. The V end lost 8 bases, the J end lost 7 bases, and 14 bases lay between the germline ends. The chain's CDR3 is CASPMTRGGYTF. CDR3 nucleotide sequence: TGTGCCAGCCCAATGACTCGGGGTGGCTACACCTTC.

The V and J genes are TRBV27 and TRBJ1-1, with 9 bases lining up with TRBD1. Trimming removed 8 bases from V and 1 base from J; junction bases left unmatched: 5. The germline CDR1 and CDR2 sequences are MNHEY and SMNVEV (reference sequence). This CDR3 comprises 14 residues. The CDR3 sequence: CASWTGVGNTEAFF. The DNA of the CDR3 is TGTGCCAGCTGGACAGGGGTGGGGAACACTGAAGCTTTCTTT.

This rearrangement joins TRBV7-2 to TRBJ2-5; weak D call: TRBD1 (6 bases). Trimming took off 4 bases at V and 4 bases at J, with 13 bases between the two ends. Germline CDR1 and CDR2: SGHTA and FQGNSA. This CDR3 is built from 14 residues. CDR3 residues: CASSSATGLETQYF. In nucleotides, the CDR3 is TGTGCCAGCAGCTCCGCTACAGGGCTAGAGACCCAGTACTTC.

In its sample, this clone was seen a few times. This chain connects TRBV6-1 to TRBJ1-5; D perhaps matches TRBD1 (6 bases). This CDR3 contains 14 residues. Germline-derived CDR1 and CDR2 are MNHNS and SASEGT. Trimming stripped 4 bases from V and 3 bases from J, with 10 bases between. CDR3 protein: CASSVGQPNQPQHF. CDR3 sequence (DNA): TGTGCCAGCAGTGTAGGACAGCCCAATCAGCCCCAGCATTTT.

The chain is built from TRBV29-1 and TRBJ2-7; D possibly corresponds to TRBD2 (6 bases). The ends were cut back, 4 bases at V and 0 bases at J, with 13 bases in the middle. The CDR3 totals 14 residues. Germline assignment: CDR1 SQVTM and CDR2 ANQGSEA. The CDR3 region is CSVVRGAHSYEQYF. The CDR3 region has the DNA TGCAGCGTTGTGCGGGGCGCCCACTCCTACGAGCAGTACTTC.

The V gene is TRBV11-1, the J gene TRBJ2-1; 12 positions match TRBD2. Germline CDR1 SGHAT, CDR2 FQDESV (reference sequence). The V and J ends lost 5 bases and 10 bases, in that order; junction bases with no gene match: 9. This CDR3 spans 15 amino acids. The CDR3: CASSRLAGEMGEQFF. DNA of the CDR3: TGTGCCAGCAGCCGACTAGCGGGAGAGATGGGGGAGCAGTTCTTC.

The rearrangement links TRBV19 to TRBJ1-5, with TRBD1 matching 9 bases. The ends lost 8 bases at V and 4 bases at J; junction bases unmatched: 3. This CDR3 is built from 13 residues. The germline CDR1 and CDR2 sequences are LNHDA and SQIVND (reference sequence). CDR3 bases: TGTGCCAGTTCCGGGACAGGGAATCAGCCCCAGCATTTT. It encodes CASSGTGNQPQHF.

Here the CDR3 reads CATGRRSLNEKLFF. The CDR3 DNA follows: TGTGCCACTGGGCGCAGGTCCTTAAATGAAAAACTGTTTTTT. V usage is TRBV6-5 and J usage is TRBJ1-4; no reliable D call. Germline assignment: CDR1 MNHEY and CDR2 SVGAGI. V was pared by 10 bases and J by 5 bases, with 17 bases between. CDR3 length: 14 residues.

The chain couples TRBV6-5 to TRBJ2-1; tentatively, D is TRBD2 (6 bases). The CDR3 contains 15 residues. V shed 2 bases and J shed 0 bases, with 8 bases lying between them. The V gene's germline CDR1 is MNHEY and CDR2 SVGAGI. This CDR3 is CASSYGGSSYNEQFF. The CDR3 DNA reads TGTGCCAGCAGTTACGGGGGGAGCTCCTACAATGAGCAGTTCTTC.

CDR3 sequence: CASSVGTSGILDEQFF. The CDR3 DNA follows: TGTGCCAGCAGTGTGGGGACTAGCGGGATTTTAGATGAGCAGTTCTTC. The V gene is TRBV2, the J gene TRBJ2-1; TRBD2 agrees at 13 bases. CDR1 and CDR2 from the germline V gene are SNHLY and FYNNEI. Germline trimming cut 4 bases from V and 8 bases from J; bases unmatched to any gene: 8. The length of the CDR3 is 16 residues.

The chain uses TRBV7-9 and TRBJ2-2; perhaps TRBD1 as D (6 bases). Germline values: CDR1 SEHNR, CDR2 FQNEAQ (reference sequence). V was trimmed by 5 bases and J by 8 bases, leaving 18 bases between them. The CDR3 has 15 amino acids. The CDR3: CASSPNRVVGGELFF. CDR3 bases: TGTGCCAGCAGCCCGAACAGGGTCGTTGGAGGGGAGCTGTTTTTT.

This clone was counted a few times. The CDR3, as DNA: TGCGCCAGCAGCCAAGGTGGTCCGCGGGAGGCCCCCAATGAGCAGTTCTTC. Protein sequence: CASSQGGPREAPNEQFF. The chain couples TRBV4-3 to TRBJ2-1; 8 bases are shared with TRBD2. Germline V gives CDR1 LGHNA, CDR2 YSLEER. The V segment lost 1 base and the J segment 6 bases; nucleotides outside the gene matches: 11. The CDR3 runs to 17 residues.

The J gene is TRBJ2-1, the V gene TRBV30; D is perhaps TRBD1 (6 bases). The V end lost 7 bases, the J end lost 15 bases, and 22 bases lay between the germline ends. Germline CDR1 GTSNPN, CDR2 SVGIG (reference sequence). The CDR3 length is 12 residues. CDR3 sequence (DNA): TGTGCCTCCATAATACACCGGGACACCCGGTTCTTC. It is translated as CASIIHRDTRFF. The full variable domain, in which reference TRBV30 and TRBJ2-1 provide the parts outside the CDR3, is SQTIHQWPATLVQPVGSPLSLECTVEGTSNPNLYWYRQAAGRGLQLLFYSVGIGQISSEVPQNLSASRPQDRQFILSSKKLLLSDSGFYLCASIIHRDTRFFGPGTRLTVL.

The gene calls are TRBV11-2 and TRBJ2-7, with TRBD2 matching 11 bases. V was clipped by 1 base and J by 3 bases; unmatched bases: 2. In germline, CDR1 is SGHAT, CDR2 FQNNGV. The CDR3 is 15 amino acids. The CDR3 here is CASSLGTSGSYEQYF. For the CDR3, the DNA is TGTGCCAGCAGCTTAGGCACTAGCGGGAGCTACGAGCAGTACTTC.

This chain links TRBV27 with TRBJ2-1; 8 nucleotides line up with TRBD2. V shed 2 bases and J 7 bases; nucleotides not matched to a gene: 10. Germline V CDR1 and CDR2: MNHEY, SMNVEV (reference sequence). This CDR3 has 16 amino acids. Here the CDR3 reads CASSLPLAEGVNEQFF. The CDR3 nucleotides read TGTGCCAGCAGTTTACCACTAGCGGAGGGAGTAAATGAGCAGTTCTTC.

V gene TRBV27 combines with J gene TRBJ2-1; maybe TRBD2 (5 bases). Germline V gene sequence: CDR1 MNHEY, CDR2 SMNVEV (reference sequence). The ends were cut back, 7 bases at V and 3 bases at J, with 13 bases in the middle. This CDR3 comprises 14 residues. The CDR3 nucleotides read TGTGCCAGCACTCGAGGGTTGGGCTACAATGAGCAGTTCTTC. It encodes CASTRGLGYNEQFF.